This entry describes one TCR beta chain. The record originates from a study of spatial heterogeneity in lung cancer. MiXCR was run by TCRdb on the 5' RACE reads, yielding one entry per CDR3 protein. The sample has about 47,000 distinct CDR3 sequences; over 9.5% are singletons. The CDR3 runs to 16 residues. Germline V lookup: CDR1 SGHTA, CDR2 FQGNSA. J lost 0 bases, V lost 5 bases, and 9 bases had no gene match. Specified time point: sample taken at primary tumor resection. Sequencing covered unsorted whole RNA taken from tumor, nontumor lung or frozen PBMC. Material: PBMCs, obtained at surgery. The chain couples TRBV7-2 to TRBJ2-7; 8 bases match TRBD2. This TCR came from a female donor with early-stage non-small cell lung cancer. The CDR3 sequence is CASSPTGGGSSYEQYF. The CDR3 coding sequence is TGTGCCAGCAGCCCCACCGGGGGGGGCAGCTCCTACGAGCAGTACTTC.